Listed here are 31 T cell receptor beta chains from one sample, sequenced in a study of T cell responses to AZD1222 COVID-19 vaccine. Method: immunoSEQ multiplex PCR; TCRdb's copy keeps in-frame clones and lacks some. This sample has 120,000 or so clones, with approximately 85% found just once. Sequenced here: peripheral blood, sampled on day 0 of AZD1222 vaccination. The receptor set was obtained from an adult in good health.

The rearrangement joins TRBV6-5 to TRBJ1-1; weak D call: TRBD1 (5 bases). V lost 7 bases to trimming and J lost 7 bases, with 16 bases between them. In germline, CDR1 is MNHEY, CDR2 SVGAGI. The CDR3 runs to 13 residues. The CDR3 is CASTLSGVGEAFF. The CDR3 coding sequence is TGTGCCAGCACCCTGTCGGGGGTGGGTGAAGCTTTCTTT.

DNA for the CDR3: TGTGCCAGCAGCTTGGCCGGGGCTGGGACTGAAGCTTTCTTT. Translation gives CASSLAGAGTEAFF. The chain uses TRBV5-5 and TRBJ1-1; D is possibly TRBD1 (5 bases). Germline loops: CDR1 SGHKS, CDR2 YYEKEE (reference sequence). The CDR3 length is 14 residues. The ends were cut back, 0 bases at V and 5 bases at J, with 11 bases in the middle.

The rearrangement joins TRBV2 to TRBJ1-1; TRBD1 aligns across 8 bases. The V gene end was trimmed by 6 bases and the J gene end by 1 base; junction bases not matched to a gene: 7. The germline CDR1 and CDR2 sequences are SNHLY and FYNNEI. This CDR3 is 15 amino acids long. The CDR3 bases are TGTGCCAGCAGCGATCGAACAGGGGGGAACACTGAAGCTTTCTTT. It yields the protein CASSDRTGGNTEAFF.

V is TRBV29-1 and J is TRBJ2-1; either TRBD1 or TRBD2 may supply D (6 bases each). Trimming left V 4 bases short and J 0 bases short, with 19 bases between. CDR3 length: 17 residues. The germline V gene encodes CDR1 SQVTM and CDR2 ANQGSEA. The CDR3 loop reads CSVGGGRELSSYNEQFF. The CDR3 DNA reads as TGCAGCGTTGGAGGGGGGCGGGAACTAAGCTCCTACAATGAGCAGTTCTTC.

This chain joins TRBV19 and TRBJ1-5; tentatively, D is TRBD1 (5 bases). CDR3 length: 17 amino acids. In germline, CDR1 is LNHDA, CDR2 SQIVND (reference sequence). Trimming took 10 bases from V and 2 from J, leaving 24 bases between them. The CDR3 coding sequence is TGTGCCACCCATCCCCGGGACCTCTTCTTGGGCAATCAGCCCCAGCATTTT. It encodes CATHPRDLFLGNQPQHF. The full variable domain, completed using reference TRBV19 and TRBJ1-5, is DGGITQSPKYLFRKEGQNVTLSCEQNLNHDAMYWYRQDPGQGLRLIYYSQIVNDFQKGDIAEGYSVSREKKESFPLTVTSAQKNPTAFYLCATHPRDLFLGNQPQHFGDGTRLSIL.

This chain connects TRBV7-9 to TRBJ1-5, with 7 bases identical to TRBD1. CDR1 is SEHNR, CDR2 FQNEAQ, per germline (reference sequence). The CDR3 is 14 residues long. Trimming took 1 base from V and 7 from J; bases not matched to a gene: 4. The CDR3 protein is CASSLEGGAQPQHF. In DNA form, the CDR3 reads TGTGCCAGCAGCTTAGAAGGGGGCGCGCAGCCCCAGCATTTT.

This rearrangement joins TRBV19 to TRBJ1-6; the D gene is possibly TRBD1 (5 bases). V gave up 9 bases and J gave up 6 bases, with 12 bases separating them. Germline lookup yields CDR1 LNHDA and CDR2 SQIVND (reference sequence). The CDR3 is 13 residues long. CDR3 sequence reads: CARGGRTNSPLHF. The CDR3 DNA sequence: TGTGCCAGGGGGGGTCGAACTAATTCACCCCTCCACTTT.

J is TRBJ2-7 and V is TRBV6-2 or TRBV6-3, with D possibly TRBD2 on 6 matching bases. The germline CDR1 and CDR2 sequences are MNHEY and SVGEGT. Trimming removed 6 bases at V and 2 bases at J, with 11 bases between. This CDR3 spans 13 amino acids. The CDR3 here is CASSTGDPYEQYF. The CDR3 DNA sequence: TGTGCCAGCAGCACGGGGGACCCCTACGAGCAGTACTTC.

The chain uses TRBV11-2 and TRBJ1-1; D remains ambiguous. V was pared by 2 bases and J by 8 bases, with 9 bases between. The CDR3 contains 12 residues. The germline V gene encodes CDR1 SGHAT and CDR2 FQNNGV. CDR3 sequence reads: CASSLISREAFF. CDR3 coding DNA: TGTGCCAGCAGCTTAATTTCCCGAGAAGCTTTCTTT.

This chain connects TRBV7-9 to TRBJ2-3; D not resolved. CDR3 length: 14 residues. The germline gives CDR1 SEHNR, CDR2 FQNEAQ (reference sequence). V lost 3 bases to trimming and J lost 0 bases, with 7 bases between them. CDR3 loop: CASSFRGSTDTQYF. The DNA of the CDR3 is TGTGCCAGCAGCTTCCGCGGCAGCACAGATACGCAGTATTTT. The whole variable domain, remainder taken from reference TRBV7-9 and TRBJ2-3, is DTGVSQNPRHKITKRGQNVTFRCDPISEHNRLYWYRQTLGQGPEFLTYFQNEAQLEKSRLLSDRFSAERPKGSFSTLEIQRTEQGDSAMYLCASSFRGSTDTQYFGPGTRLTVL.

V and J are TRBV11-2 and TRBJ1-1, with unresolved D. CDR3 size: 13 residues. V dropped 1 base and J dropped 2 bases, with 5 bases sitting between them. From germline, CDR1 is SGHAT and CDR2 FQNNGV. This CDR3 reads CASSLGQNTEAFF. CDR3 in DNA: TGTGCCAGCAGCTTAGGGCAAAACACTGAAGCTTTCTTT.

J is TRBJ1-5 and V is TRBV28, with D possibly matching TRBD1 (5 bases). V dropped 10 bases and J dropped 6 bases, with 13 bases sitting between them. CDR3 length equals 12 residues. Germline V gene sequence: CDR1 MDHEN, CDR2 SYDVKM. The CDR3 DNA reads TGTGCCATCCGCGCAGGGAGTCAGCCCCAGCATTTT. It codes for CAIRAGSQPQHF.

The chain combines TRBV5-1 with TRBJ2-2, with 7 bases that match TRBD1. Germline V gives CDR1 SGHRS, CDR2 YFSETQ. The CDR3 is 14 residues long. The trim removed 2 bases at V and 3 bases at J, leaving 1 base unmatched. The CDR3 here is CASSFTGDTGELFF. The DNA of the CDR3 is TGCGCCAGCAGCTTTACAGGGGACACCGGGGAGCTGTTTTTT.

The genes are TRBV4-1 and TRBJ2-7; a possible D gene is TRBD2 (5 bases). Germline CDR1 reads MGHRA; CDR2 reads YSYEKL. The CDR3 covers 14 residues. The V end was cut by 3 bases, the J end by 3 bases, with 12 bases between. The CDR3 DNA sequence: TGCGCCAGCAGCCATGCGGACGGGAACTACGAGCAGTACTTC. This codes for CASSHADGNYEQYF.

The V and J genes are TRBV19 and TRBJ1-1, with D perhaps TRBD1 (5 bases). V shed 3 bases and J shed 5 bases, with 16 bases lying between them. Germline lookup yields CDR1 LNHDA and CDR2 SQIVND (reference sequence). This CDR3 is built from 15 residues. CDR3 DNA sequence: TGTGCCAGTAGTATCCCCGCCCAGGGTAGGACTGAAGCTTTCTTT. Its translation is CASSIPAQGRTEAFF.

This chain uses TRBV14 with TRBJ1-4; 8 bases agree with TRBD1. V was clipped by 1 base and J by 2 bases; unmatched bases: 12. CDR3 length: 19 residues. Looked up from germline, CDR1 is SGHDN and CDR2 is FVKESK. In DNA, the CDR3 is TGTGCCAGCAGCCAAGCCCGGAGACAGGGGTTGGGTACTAATGAAAAACTGTTTTTT. Protein product: CASSQARRQGLGTNEKLFF.

In nucleotides, the CDR3 is TGTGCCAGTGGGACCGGGCCAAACACTGAAGCTTTCTTT. Protein sequence: CASGTGPNTEAFF. The V and J genes are TRBV19 and TRBJ1-1; TRBD1 is a possible D gene (5 bases). This CDR3 has 13 residues. The germline V gene encodes CDR1 LNHDA and CDR2 SQIVND (reference sequence). V gave up 8 bases and J gave up 2 bases, with 12 bases separating them.

This chain connects TRBV11-2 to TRBJ2-2, with 10 positions matching TRBD1. The germline V gene encodes CDR1 SGHAT and CDR2 FQNNGV. There are 15 residues in the CDR3. The J segment lost 7 bases and the V segment lost 0 bases, leaving 2 bases of the junction unmatched. CDR3 sequence: CASSLEGQGIGELFF. Here the CDR3 DNA reads TGTGCCAGCAGCTTAGAGGGACAGGGGATCGGGGAGCTGTTTTTT. The variable domain in full, with the rest retrieved from reference TRBV11-2 and TRBJ2-2, is EAGVAQSPRYKIIEKRQSVAFWCNPISGHATLYWYQQILGQGPKLLIQFQNNGVVDDSQLPKDRFSAERLKGVDSTLKIQPAKLEDSAVYLCASSLEGQGIGELFFGEGSRLTVL.

This clone came up a few times. This chain uses TRBV7-2 with TRBJ1-1; the D gene is possibly TRBD1 (6 bases). Germline V CDR1 and CDR2: SGHTA, FQGNSA. Trimming took 4 bases from V and 10 from J, leaving 16 bases between them. The CDR3 is made up of 13 amino acids. CDR3 sequence reads: CASSSQDSRRAFF. The CDR3 bases are TGTGCCAGCAGCTCCCAGGACAGCCGGAGAGCTTTCTTT.

The gene calls are TRBV3-1 (or the pseudogene TRBV3-2) and TRBJ1-4, with 9 bases that match TRBD1. This CDR3 region has 14 residues. Germline V gives CDR1 LGHDT, CDR2 YNNKEL (reference sequence). J gave up 10 bases and V 4 bases, and 7 bases lay outside the gene matches. Written as DNA, the CDR3 is TGTGCCAGCAGCCCCGGGACAGGGCGCGGAAAACTGTTTTTT. It specifies CASSPGTGRGKLFF.

The sample holds one count of this clone. CDR3 bases: TGTGCCAGCAGCTACATACACGGGGGCGGGGAGCTGTTTTTT. This translates into CASSYIHGGGELFF. V gene TRBV14 combines with J gene TRBJ2-2, with D perhaps matching TRBD2 (6 bases). The V gene lost 5 bases and the J gene lost 7 bases, with 14 bases spanning the gap. Per the germline V gene, CDR1 is SGHDN and CDR2 is FVKESK. CDR3 length: 14 amino acids.

This chain connects TRBV3-1 (or the pseudogene TRBV3-2) to TRBJ1-2; D remains unclear. This CDR3 spans 14 amino acids. Trimming removed 3 bases at V and 8 bases at J, with 16 bases between. Looked up from germline, CDR1 is LGHDT and CDR2 is YNNKEL (reference sequence). The CDR3 DNA is TGTGCCAGCAGCCACAGGAATGCCCCTGGGGGCTACACCTTC. It codes for CASSHRNAPGGYTF.

This clone has only one observation. V and J are TRBV6-2 or TRBV6-3 and TRBJ2-5; D is uncertain. Trimming left V 4 bases short and J 5 bases short, with 11 bases between. The CDR3 is made up of 13 amino acids. The germline V gene has CDR1 MNHEY and CDR2 SVGEGT. This CDR3 reads CASSSRSLETQYF. In nucleotides, the CDR3 is TGTGCCAGCAGTTCGAGGAGTTTGGAGACCCAGTACTTC.

This clone is a singleton in its sample. V and J are TRBV5-4 and TRBJ1-2, with 9 bases aligning to TRBD1. The germline V gene has CDR1 SGHNT and CDR2 YYREEE (reference sequence). The J segment lost 8 bases and the V segment lost 4 bases, leaving 3 bases of the junction unmatched. The CDR3 spans 12 residues. The CDR3 spells CASSRTGEGYTF. CDR3 DNA: TGTGCCAGCAGCAGGACAGGGGAGGGCTACACCTTC.

Turning to this clone: One end of the junction varies from germline; a read error may be responsible. The chain uses TRBV29-1 and TRBJ1-2, with D perhaps TRBD1 (5 bases). The germline V gene has CDR1 SQVTM and CDR2 ANQGSEA. The CDR3 has 15 residues. In nucleotides, the CDR3 is TGCAGCGCTGAATGGGTCGGTCGGGGGAACTATGGCTACACCTTC. Residues: CSAEWVGRGNYGYTF.

This chain connects TRBV11-2 to TRBJ1-5; D may be TRBD1 (5 bases). The CDR3 runs to 15 residues. V lost 1 base and J lost 4, with 11 bases in between. Germline V gene sequence: CDR1 SGHAT, CDR2 FQNNGV. The CDR3: CASSLGFGGNQPQHF. The CDR3, as DNA: TGTGCCAGCAGCTTAGGGTTTGGGGGGAATCAGCCCCAGCATTTT.

The chain recombines TRBV3-1 (or the pseudogene TRBV3-2) with TRBJ2-7; no clear D. The V end lost 4 bases, the J end lost 0 bases, and 4 bases lay between the germline ends. Germline V gives CDR1 LGHDT, CDR2 YNNKEL (reference sequence). The CDR3 consists of 12 residues. The CDR3 reads CASSRSSYEQYF. CDR3 nucleotide sequence: TGTGCCAGCAGCCGAAGCTCCTACGAGCAGTACTTC.

V usage is TRBV5-5 and J usage is TRBJ2-5; D possibly corresponds to TRBD2 (5 bases). V shed 0 bases and J shed 9 bases, with 21 bases lying between them. CDR1 is SGHKS and CDR2 is YYEKEE in the germline V gene (reference sequence). The CDR3 totals 16 residues. CDR3 region: CASSLVVGADLGAQYF. For the CDR3, the DNA is TGTGCCAGCAGCTTGGTGGTGGGAGCGGACCTCGGGGCCCAGTACTTC. The variable domain in full, completed from reference TRBV5-5 and TRBJ2-5, reads DAGVTQSPTHLIKTRGQQVTLRCSPISGHKSVSWYQQVLGQGPQFIFQYYEKEERGRGNFPDRFSARQFPNYSSELNVNALLLGDSALYLCASSLVVGADLGAQYFGPGTRLLVL.

J is TRBJ1-1 and V is TRBV13; TRBD1 is a possible D gene (5 bases). This CDR3 is built from 16 residues. Trimming took off 5 bases at V and 0 bases at J, with 16 bases between the two ends. CDR1 is PRHDT, CDR2 FYEKMQ, per germline (reference sequence). This chain's CDR3 is CASSQGGGPMNTEAFF. The DNA of the CDR3 is TGTGCCAGCAGCCAGGGCGGGGGTCCAATGAACACTGAAGCTTTCTTT.

V and J are TRBV7-2 and TRBJ1-5; D might be TRBD1 (5 bases). Trimming shortened V by 1 base and J by 0 bases, and 13 bases separated the two germline ends. The CDR3 has 17 amino acids. The germline V gene has CDR1 SGHTA and CDR2 FQGNSA. As DNA, the CDR3 is TGTGCCAGCAGCTTAGGGGGACCGATGTATAGCAATCAGCCCCAGCATTTT. It translates to CASSLGGPMYSNQPQHF. The variable domain in full, with the rest retrieved from reference TRBV7-2 and TRBJ1-5, is GAGVSQSPSNKVTEKGKDVELRCDPISGHTALYWYRQSLGQGLEFLIYFQGNSAPDKSGLPSDRFSAERTGGSVSTLTIQRTQQEDSAVYLCASSLGGPMYSNQPQHFGDGTRLSIL.

The chain has TRBV2 and TRBJ2-7; 7 bases fit TRBD1. The CDR3 spans 16 residues. Germline V lookup: CDR1 SNHLY, CDR2 FYNNEI. Trimming took 6 bases from V and 2 from J; bases not matched to a gene: 13. CDR3 sequence reads: CASSVPGQKLTYEQYF. As DNA, the CDR3 is TGTGCCAGCAGCGTTCCGGGACAGAAATTAACCTACGAGCAGTACTTC.